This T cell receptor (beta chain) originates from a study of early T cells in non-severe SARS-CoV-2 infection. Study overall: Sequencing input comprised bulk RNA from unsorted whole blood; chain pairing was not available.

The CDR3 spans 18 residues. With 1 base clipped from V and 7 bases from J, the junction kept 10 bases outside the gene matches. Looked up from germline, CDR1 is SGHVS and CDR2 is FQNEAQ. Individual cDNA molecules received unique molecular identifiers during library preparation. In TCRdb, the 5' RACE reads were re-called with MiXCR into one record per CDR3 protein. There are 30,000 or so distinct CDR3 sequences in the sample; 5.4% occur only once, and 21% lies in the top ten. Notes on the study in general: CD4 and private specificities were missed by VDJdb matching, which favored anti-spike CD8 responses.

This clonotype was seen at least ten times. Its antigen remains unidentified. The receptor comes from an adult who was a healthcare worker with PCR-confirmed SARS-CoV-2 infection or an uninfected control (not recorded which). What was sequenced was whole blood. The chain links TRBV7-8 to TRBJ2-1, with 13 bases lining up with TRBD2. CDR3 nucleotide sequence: TGTGCCAGCAGCTTAGAGATTTCGACTAGCGGGGGGACTAATGAGCAGTTCTTC. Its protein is CASSLEISTSGGTNEQFF. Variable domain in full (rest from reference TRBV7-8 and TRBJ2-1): GAGVSQSPRYKVAKRGQDVALRCDPISGHVSLFWYQQALGQGPEFLTYFQNEAQLDKSGLPSDRFFAERPEGSVSTLKIQRTQQEDSAVYLCASSLEISTSGGTNEQFFGPGTRLTVL.